This TCR beta chain was captured in a study of OX40 agonist ivuxolimab in advanced cancers. CDR1 is SSHAT and CDR2 is FNYEAQ in the germline V gene (reference sequence). This CDR3 is built from 15 residues. Measured with immunoSEQ multiplex PCR; TCRdb has only the in-frame clones, and not every one. The repertoire holds 50,000 to 70,000 clones, with 86% as singletons. The sequenced sample was CD4+ or CD8+ T cells sorted from blood, obtained in a trial of the OX40 agonist ivuxolimab. This TCR was sampled from an adult with an advanced solid tumor such as melanoma, head and neck, liver or kidney cancer. The chain carries TRBV7-7 and TRBJ2-7; D is undetermined. The DNA for the CDR3 is TGTGCTAGCCGATTTCCTGCCCCGGCCGGGTACGAGCAGTACTTC. Translated, it gives CASRFPAPAGYEQYF.